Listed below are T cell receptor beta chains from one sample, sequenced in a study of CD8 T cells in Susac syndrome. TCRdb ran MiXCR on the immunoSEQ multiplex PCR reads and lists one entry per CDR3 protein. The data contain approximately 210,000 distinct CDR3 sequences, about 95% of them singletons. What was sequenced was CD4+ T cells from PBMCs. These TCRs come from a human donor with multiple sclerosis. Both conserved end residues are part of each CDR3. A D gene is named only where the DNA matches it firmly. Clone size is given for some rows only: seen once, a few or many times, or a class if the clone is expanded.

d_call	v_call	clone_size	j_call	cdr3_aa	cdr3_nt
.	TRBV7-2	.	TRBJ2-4	CASSLVPGTPKNIQYF	TGTGCCAGCAGCTTAGTTCCAGGGACCCCCAAAAACATTCAGTACTTC
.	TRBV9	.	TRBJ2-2	CASSLRAPIQTGELFF	TGTGCCAGCAGCCTCCGGGCCCCCATCCAGACCGGGGAGCTGTTTTTT
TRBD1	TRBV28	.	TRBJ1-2	CASSSTGANYGYTF	TGTGCCAGCAGTTCGACAGGGGCTAACTATGGCTACACCTTC
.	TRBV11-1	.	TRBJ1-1	CASRHPSRGEAFF	TGTGCCAGCAGACACCCTTCAAGGGGGGAAGCTTTCTTT
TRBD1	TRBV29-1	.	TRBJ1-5	CSVAPRGLESQPQHF	TGCAGCGTTGCCCCCAGGGGGTTGGAATCACAGCCCCAGCATTTT
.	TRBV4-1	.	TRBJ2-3	CASSQDGLSTDTQYF	TGCGCCAGCAGCCAAGACGGGCTAAGCACAGATACGCAGTATTTT
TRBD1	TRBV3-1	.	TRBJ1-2	CASSQGTGPRQVYF	TGTGCCAGCAGCCAAGGGACAGGACCTCGTCAGGTGTACTTC
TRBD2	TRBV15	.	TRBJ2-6	CATSVGTTNVLTF	TGTGCCACCAGCGTCGGGACTACGAACGTCCTGACTTTC
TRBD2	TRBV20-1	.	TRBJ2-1	CSAMSSGRAKSYNEQFF	TGCAGTGCTATGAGCAGCGGGAGGGCGAAGTCCTACAATGAGCAGTTCTTC
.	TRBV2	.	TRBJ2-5	CASTPGTYGETQYF	TGTGCCAGCACCCCCGGGACTTATGGAGAGACCCAGTACTTC
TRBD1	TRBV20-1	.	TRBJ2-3	CSASRMTGMADTQYF	TGCAGTGCTAGTAGAATGACAGGGATGGCAGATACGCAGTATTTT
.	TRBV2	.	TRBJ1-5	CASSGEWSQPQHF	TGTGCCAGCAGTGGGGAATGGTCTCAGCCCCAGCATTTT
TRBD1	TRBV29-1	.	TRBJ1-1	CSVDVSGGTEAFF	TGCAGCGTTGACGTCTCAGGGGGCACTGAAGCTTTCTTT
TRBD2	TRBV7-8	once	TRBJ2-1	CASSYTRTSFYNEQFF	TGTGCCAGCAGCTATACCCGGACTAGTTTCTACAATGAGCAGTTCTTC
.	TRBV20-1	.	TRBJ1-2	CSASSQVNGYTF	TGCAGTGCTAGTAGTCAGGTTAACGGCTACACCTTC
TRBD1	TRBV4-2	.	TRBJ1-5	CASSQGQGANQPQHF	TGTGCCAGCAGCCAAGGACAGGGTGCCAATCAGCCCCAGCATTTT
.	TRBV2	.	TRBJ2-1	CASSEARGPEQFF	TGTGCCAGCAGTGAAGCAAGGGGTCCAGAGCAGTTCTTC
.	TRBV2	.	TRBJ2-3	CATDGATSYTQYF	TGTGCCACCGACGGGGCTACCTCCTATACGCAGTATTTT
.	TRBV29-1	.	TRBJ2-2	CSVQTPGGSRGELFF	TGCAGCGTTCAAACCCCAGGGGGGAGTAGAGGGGAGCTGTTTTTT
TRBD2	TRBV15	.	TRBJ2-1	CATSREPGLGHNEQFF	TGTGCCACCAGCAGAGAACCGGGACTAGGACACAATGAGCAGTTCTTC
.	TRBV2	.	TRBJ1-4	CASSDDRLPTEKLFF	TGTGCCAGCAGTGATGATAGGCTACCAACTGAAAAACTGTTTTTT
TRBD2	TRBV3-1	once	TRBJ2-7	CASSLEGLAGAEQYF	TGTGCCAGCAGCCTGGAGGGACTAGCGGGAGCCGAGCAGTACTTC
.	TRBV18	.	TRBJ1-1	CASSQLGTEAFF	TGTGCCAGCTCACAGTTAGGCACTGAAGCTTTCTTT
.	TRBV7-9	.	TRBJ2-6	CASEFPQGLDSGANVLTF	TGTGCCAGCGAGTTCCCCCAGGGCCTTGACTCTGGGGCCAACGTCCTGACTTTC
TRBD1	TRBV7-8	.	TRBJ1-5	CASSLVGGRGRSAQPQHF	TGTGCCAGCAGCTTGGTGGGGGGCAGGGGGCGTTCTGCTCAGCCCCAGCATTTT
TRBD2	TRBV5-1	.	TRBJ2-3	CASSAGGPLDTQYF	TGCGCCAGCAGCGCGGGAGGGCCCTTGGATACGCAGTATTTT
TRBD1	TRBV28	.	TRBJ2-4	CASSPPQGENIQYF	TGTGCCAGCAGCCCTCCCCAGGGGGAAAACATTCAGTACTTC
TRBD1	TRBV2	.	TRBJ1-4	CASREGQGVEKLFF	TGTGCCAGCAGGGAGGGACAGGGTGTGGAAAAACTGTTTTTT
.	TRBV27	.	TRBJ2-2	CASSLSGSTTGELFF	TGTGCCAGCAGTTTATCTGGGTCTACCACCGGGGAGCTGTTTTTT
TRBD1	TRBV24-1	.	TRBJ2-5	CATSDTGGTETQYF	TGTGCCACCAGTGATACAGGGGGGACGGAGACCCAGTACTTC
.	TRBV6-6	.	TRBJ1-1	CASSHSRTANTEAFF	TGTGCCAGCAGCCACTCGAGGACAGCGAACACTGAAGCTTTCTTT
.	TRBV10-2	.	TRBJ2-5	CASGPQGWETQYF	TGCGCCAGCGGCCCTCAGGGTTGGGAGACCCAGTACTTC
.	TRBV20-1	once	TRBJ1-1	CSASDRNTEAFF	TGCAGTGCTTCAGACCGAAACACTGAAGCTTTCTTT
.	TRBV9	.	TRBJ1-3	CASSVAGGRIGNTIYF	TGTGCCAGCAGCGTAGCCGGGGGGCGGATTGGAAACACCATATATTTT
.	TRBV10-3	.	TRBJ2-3	CAIMSPGTDTQYF	TGTGCCATCATGAGTCCGGGTACAGATACGCAGTATTTT
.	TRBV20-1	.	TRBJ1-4	CSARDTGITNEKLFF	TGCAGTGCTAGAGATACGGGGATAACTAATGAAAAACTGTTTTTT
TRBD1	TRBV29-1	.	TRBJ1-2	CGGQGDGYTF	TGTGGCGGACAGGGAGACGGCTACACCTTC
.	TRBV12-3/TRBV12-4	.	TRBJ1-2	CASSLELYGYTF	TGTGCCAGCAGTTTAGAGTTATATGGCTACACCTTC
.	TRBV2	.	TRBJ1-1	CASRLIPNTEAFF	TGTGCCAGCAGACTTATACCGAACACTGAAGCTTTCTTT
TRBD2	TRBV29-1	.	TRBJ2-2	CSVGRANTGELFF	TGCAGCGTGGGGAGGGCGAACACCGGGGAGCTGTTTTTT
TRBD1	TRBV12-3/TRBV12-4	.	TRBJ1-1	CASSLRLGTGERRNTEAFF	TGTGCCAGCAGTTTAAGATTAGGGACAGGGGAGAGGAGGAACACTGAAGCTTTCTTT
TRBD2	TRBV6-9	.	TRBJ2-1	CAPSSREGYNEQFF	TGTGCCCCCTCTTCGAGGGAGGGCTACAATGAGCAGTTCTTC
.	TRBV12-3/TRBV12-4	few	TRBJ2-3	CASSYRTDTQYF	TGTGCCAGCAGTTACCGCACAGATACGCAGTATTTT
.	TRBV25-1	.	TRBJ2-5	CASSESGVETQYF	TGTGCCAGCAGTGAATCCGGTGTCGAGACCCAGTACTTC
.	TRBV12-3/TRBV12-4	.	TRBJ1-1	CASCWTQNTEAFF	TGTGCCAGCTGTTGGACGCAGAACACTGAAGCTTTCTTT
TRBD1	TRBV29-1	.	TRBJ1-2	CSVEVGQGRGGYTF	TGCAGCGTTGAGGTGGGACAGGGGCGAGGTGGCTACACCTTC
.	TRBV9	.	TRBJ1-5	CASSVAREGGSQPQHF	TGTGCCAGCAGCGTAGCTCGGGAAGGGGGTAGTCAGCCCCAGCATTTT
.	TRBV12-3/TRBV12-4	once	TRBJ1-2	CASSPRDISYYGYTF	TGTGCCAGCAGTCCCCGGGACATTTCTTACTATGGCTACACCTTC
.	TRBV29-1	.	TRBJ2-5	CSGAWAARETQYF	TGCAGCGGGGCGTGGGCTGCCCGGGAGACCCAGTACTTC
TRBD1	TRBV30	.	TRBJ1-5	CAWGQGAAQPQHF	TGTGCCTGGGGTCAGGGGGCTGCTCAGCCCCAGCATTTT
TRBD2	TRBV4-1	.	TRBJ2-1	CASSQASGSWNEQFF	TGCGCCAGCAGCCAAGCTAGCGGGAGCTGGAATGAGCAGTTCTTC
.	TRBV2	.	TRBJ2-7	CASSVGAEQYF	TGTGCCAGCAGTGTGGGCGCCGAGCAGTACTTC
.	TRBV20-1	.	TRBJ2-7	CSATKDRDIFYEQYF	TGCAGTGCTACTAAAGACCGGGACATATTCTACGAGCAGTACTTC
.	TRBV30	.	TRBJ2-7	CAWSVGWYEQYF	TGTGCCTGGAGTGTGGGGTGGTACGAGCAGTACTTC
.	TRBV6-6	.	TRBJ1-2	CASRGERYGYTF	TGTGCCAGCAGGGGGGAACGGTATGGCTACACCTTC
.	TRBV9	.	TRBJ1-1	CASSVQGWTEAFF	TGTGCCAGCAGCGTACAGGGGTGGACTGAAGCTTTCTTT
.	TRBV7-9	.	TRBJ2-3	CASSSPDDTQYF	TGTGCCAGCAGCTCCCCGGACGATACGCAGTATTTT
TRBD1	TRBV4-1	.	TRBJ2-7	CASSQPDRGGSYEQYF	TGCGCCAGCAGCCAACCAGACAGGGGGGGATCCTACGAGCAGTACTTC